The entry below describes one TCR beta chain. The entry originates in a study of blood T cell repertoires in COVID-19. The repertoire was sequenced with immunoSEQ multiplex PCR; TCRdb's copy has only in-frame clones and lacks some. This table has more than 45,000 clones, roughly 79% appearing once. CDR3 length: 16 residues. The V and J ends lost 5 bases and 5 bases, in that order; junction bases with no gene match: 11. CDR1 is SNHLY, CDR2 FYNNEI, per germline. This clonotype originated in a human donor in a cohort sampled during active COVID-19. Sequencing input: peripheral blood. The chain recombines TRBV2 with TRBJ1-5; 8 positions agree with TRBD1. Here the CDR3 reads CASSNYPGQDYQPQHF. CDR3 coding DNA: TGTGCCAGCAGTAACTACCCGGGACAGGACTATCAGCCCCAGCATTTT.